This T cell receptor (beta chain) was found in a study of T-cell memory formation after mild COVID-19. TCRdb reprocessed the 5' RACE reads via MiXCR and lists one record per CDR3 protein. The data hold over 350,000 distinct CDR3 sequences, with 20% to 30% observed a single time. V was clipped by 5 bases and J by 7 bases, with 8 bases between them. This CDR3 is built from 10 residues. CDR1 is DFQATT, CDR2 SNEGSKA, per germline (reference sequence). The V and J genes are TRBV20-1 and TRBJ1-2; D is possibly TRBD1 (5 bases). Sequencing was done on a sample of PBMCs or a T cell subset sorted from them (not recorded which). This sequence originates from an adult woman who had mild COVID-19 (a few samples of this study predate the infection). Cell type and time point are not known. CDR3 coding DNA: TGCAGTGCTCTCCAGGGTGGCTACACCTTC. Amino acid sequence: CSALQGGYTF.